A selection of T cell receptor beta chains follows, all from one sample in a study of T cell responses to AZD1222 COVID-19 vaccine. TCRdb's copy holds only in-frame clones and misses some; the assay was immunoSEQ multiplex PCR. The repertoire holds about 150,000 clones, with approximately 90% as singletons. This sample comprised peripheral blood, obtained on day 0 of AZD1222 vaccination. The receptors shown here come from an adult in good health. Both conserved end residues are part of each CDR3. The D gene is left open where the match is weak. Size is stated for part of the rows, as once, few or many counts, or as a class when the clone is expanded.

CASSLSTGATNEKLFF	TGTGCCAGCAGCTTAAGTACAGGGGCAACTAATGAAAAACTGTTTTTT	TRBD1	16	TRBV7-6	TRBJ1-4	once
CASRDQEPEQFF	TGTGCCAGCAGAGATCAGGAACCTGAGCAGTTCTTC	-	12	TRBV7-9	TRBJ2-1	-
CASSLGIGESLSDNEQFF	TGTGCCAGCAGCTTAGGTATAGGGGAATCCCTCAGTGACAATGAGCAGTTCTTC	-	18	TRBV11-3	TRBJ2-1	-
CASSLDFLYEQYF	TGCGCCAGCAGCTTAGATTTTCTCTACGAGCAGTACTTC	-	13	TRBV5-1	TRBJ2-7	-
CASSPEGPEMSYEQYF	TGTGCCAGCTCACCTGAGGGGCCAGAGATGTCCTACGAGCAGTACTTC	-	16	TRBV18	TRBJ2-7	-
CASNNLGGSSYEQYF	TGTGCCAGCAATAACCTGGGAGGGAGCTCCTACGAGCAGTACTTC	TRBD2	15	TRBV11-1	TRBJ2-7	once
CASSQVLAGGYEQYF	TGTGCCAGCAGCCAAGTCCTAGCGGGAGGGTACGAGCAGTACTTC	TRBD2	15	TRBV4-2	TRBJ2-7	few
CASPPRATPFHEQYF	TGTGCCAGCCCCCCCCGGGCCACCCCCTTCCACGAGCAGTACTTC	-	15	TRBV28	TRBJ2-7	-
CASSVGGSYEQYF	TGTGCCAGCAGTGTCGGGGGCTCCTACGAGCAGTACTTC	-	13	TRBV2	TRBJ2-7	-
CASSLYEQYF	TGTGCCAGCAGCCTCTACGAGCAGTACTTC	-	10	TRBV2	TRBJ2-7	-
CASSQDEGSGANVLTF	TGTGCCAGCAGCCAAGACGAAGGTTCTGGGGCCAACGTCCTGACTTTC	-	16	TRBV3-1/TRBV3-2	TRBJ2-6	-
CASSYRFLQETQYF	TGTGCCAGCAGTTACAGGTTCCTCCAAGAGACCCAGTACTTC	-	14	TRBV6-5	TRBJ2-5	-
CASWTEMNTEAFF	TGTGCCAGTTGGACAGAAATGAACACTGAAGCTTTCTTT	-	13	TRBV19	TRBJ1-1	-
CASSPHWPPGRNYGYTF	TGCGCCAGCAGCCCCCATTGGCCTCCGGGACGGAACTATGGCTACACCTTC	-	17	TRBV4-1	TRBJ1-2	-
CASSRGAGDGTADTQYF	TGCGCCAGCAGCCGGGGAGCGGGAGACGGGACTGCAGATACGCAGTATTTT	TRBD2	17	TRBV4-1	TRBJ2-3	-
CASSDSRDTGELFF	TGTGCCAGCAGTGACTCGCGGGACACCGGGGAGCTGTTTTTT	-	14	TRBV6-4	TRBJ2-2	few
CASRKGQGAYEQYF	TGTGCCAGCAGAAAAGGACAGGGCGCCTACGAGCAGTACTTC	TRBD1	14	TRBV6-6	TRBJ2-7	-
CASRELVFETQYF	TGTGCCAGCAGGGAACTAGTCTTTGAGACCCAGTACTTC	-	13	TRBV25-1	TRBJ2-5	-
CASSYSKGQTFWGYTF	TGTGCCAGCAGTTATTCTAAGGGACAGACGTTTTGGGGCTACACCTTC	TRBD1	16	TRBV6-5	TRBJ1-2	once
CASSDYSHYEQYF	TGTGCCAGCAGCGATTACTCCCACTACGAGCAGTACTTC	-	13	TRBV7-9	TRBJ2-7	-
CASSNGGPSSGANVLTF	TGCGCCAGCAGCAACGGGGGCCCCAGCTCTGGGGCCAACGTCCTGACTTTC	-	17	TRBV4-1	TRBJ2-6	-
CASSQPQVVTEAFF	TGCGCCAGCAGCCAACCACAGGTTGTCACTGAAGCTTTCTTT	-	14	TRBV4-1	TRBJ1-1	-
CARSLAETTRKGNSPLHF	TGTGCCAGAAGCTTGGCCGAGACTACTAGAAAGGGAAATTCACCCCTCCACTTT	-	18	TRBV5-3	TRBJ1-6	-
CASRTGDGTDTQYF	TGTGCCAGCAGGACAGGGGACGGGACAGATACGCAGTATTTT	TRBD1	14	TRBV6-5	TRBJ2-3	-
CASSLVAKPKDSRGELFF	TGTGCCAGCAGCTTAGTCGCTAAACCCAAGGACAGCCGCGGGGAGCTGTTTTTT	-	18	TRBV7-2	TRBJ2-2	-
CASRGTGRETQYF	TGTGCCAGCAGGGGGACAGGGAGGGAGACCCAGTACTTC	TRBD1	13	TRBV27	TRBJ2-5	-
CASVGSGNTIYF	TGTGCCAGCGTGGGCTCTGGAAACACCATATATTTT	-	12	TRBV6-5	TRBJ1-3	-
CASSFRQGVVNEQFF	TGTGCCAGCAGCTTTCGACAGGGGGTAGTGAATGAGCAGTTCTTC	TRBD1	15	TRBV5-6	TRBJ2-1	-
CASSLEGLRSTEAFF	TGTGCCAGCAGCTTGGAGGGGTTGAGAAGCACTGAAGCTTTCTTT	-	15	TRBV7-9	TRBJ1-1	once
CATSDLHRSRSGRATETQYF	TGTGCCACCAGTGATTTGCATAGGAGTCGAAGCGGGAGGGCCACGGAGACCCAGTACTTC	TRBD2	20	TRBV24-1	TRBJ2-5	-
CASSPIGQGAGEQYF	TGTGCCAGCAGCCCGATCGGCCAGGGGGCGGGCGAGCAGTACTTC	TRBD1	15	TRBV11-2	TRBJ2-7	-
CASRRTPGTLYNEQFF	TGTGCCAGCAGGCGGACCCCCGGGACCCTCTACAATGAGCAGTTCTTC	-	16	TRBV28	TRBJ2-1	-
CASSRTSGAQETQYF	TGTGCCAGCAGCCGGACTAGCGGGGCACAAGAGACCCAGTACTTC	TRBD2	15	TRBV3-1/TRBV3-2	TRBJ2-5	-